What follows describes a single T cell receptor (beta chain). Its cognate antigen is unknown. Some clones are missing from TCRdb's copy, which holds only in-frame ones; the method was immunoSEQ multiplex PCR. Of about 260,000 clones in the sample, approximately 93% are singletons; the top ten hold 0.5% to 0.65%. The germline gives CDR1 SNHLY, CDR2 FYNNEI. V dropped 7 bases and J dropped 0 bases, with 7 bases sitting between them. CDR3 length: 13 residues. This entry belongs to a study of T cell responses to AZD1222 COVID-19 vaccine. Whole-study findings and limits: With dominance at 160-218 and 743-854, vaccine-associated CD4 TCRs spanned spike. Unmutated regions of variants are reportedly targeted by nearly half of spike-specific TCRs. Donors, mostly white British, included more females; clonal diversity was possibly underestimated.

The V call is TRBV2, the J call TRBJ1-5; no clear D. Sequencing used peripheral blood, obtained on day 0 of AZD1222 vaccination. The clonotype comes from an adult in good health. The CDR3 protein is CASKRDSNQPQHF. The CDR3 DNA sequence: TGTGCCAGCAAACGGGATAGCAATCAGCCCCAGCATTTT.